The 31 T cell receptor beta chains reported below all come from one sample, sequenced in a study of cytomegalovirus exposure and HLA in healthy donors. PCR employed 60 Vbeta and 13 Jbeta primers. The repertoire was sequenced with immunoSEQ multiplex PCR; TCRdb's copy has only in-frame clones and lacks some. The sample lists a few hundred thousand clones, over 85% occurring once. The sample consisted of PBMCs. The origin of the receptors is a woman aged 18-29 years in good health and CMV-seronegative.

This chain links TRBV10-1 with TRBJ1-1, with 8 bases identical to TRBD1. CDR3 size: 16 residues. Germline CDR1 and CDR2: WNHNN and SYGVQD (reference sequence). The ends lost 2 bases at V and 3 bases at J; junction bases unmatched: 8. CDR3 region: CASSEGSGGWDTEAFF. CDR3 nucleotide sequence: TGCGCCAGCAGTGAGGGGTCAGGGGGCTGGGACACTGAAGCTTTCTTT.

The rearrangement links TRBV7-9 to TRBJ1-6; 8 bases agree with TRBD1. The V and J ends lost 5 bases and 7 bases, in that order; junction bases with no gene match: 4. The CDR3 is 14 amino acids. Germline V CDR1 and CDR2: SEHNR, FQNEAQ (reference sequence). The CDR3 DNA follows: TGTGCCAGCAGCACCCAGGGGGCCAATTCACCCCTCCACTTT. Its protein is CASSTQGANSPLHF.

The chain recombines TRBV19 with TRBJ2-7, with D possibly matching TRBD1 (5 bases). The CDR3 sequence is 15 residues long. Germline CDR1 is LNHDA and CDR2 is SQIVND (reference sequence). Trimming removed 6 bases from V and 0 bases from J, with 15 bases in between. The DNA for the CDR3 is TGTGCCAGTAGCTTAGACAGTGTAAGCTCCTACGAGCAGTACTTC. Translated: CASSLDSVSSYEQYF.

The chain is built from TRBV7-2 and TRBJ2-7, with TRBD1 matching over 11 bases. The junction had 11 bases not matched to a gene; V was cut back by 4 bases and J by 3 bases. CDR3 length equals 17 residues. Germline values: CDR1 SGHTA, CDR2 FQGNSA. CDR3 in DNA: TGTGCCAGCAGCTCCCTTCTGGACAGGGGGCGCGTCTACGAGCAGTACTTC. The encoded protein is CASSSLLDRGRVYEQYF.

This clone was seen a single time. CDR3 residues: CASSSVGGEAKNIQYF. The CDR3 region has the DNA TGTGCCAGCAGCTCGGTGGGGGGGGAAGCCAAAAACATTCAGTACTTC. This chain joins TRBV5-4 and TRBJ2-4, with 7 nucleotides matching TRBD2. V trimming: 3 bases; J trimming: 0 bases; junction bases outside the gene matches: 6. In germline, CDR1 is SGHNT, CDR2 YYREEE (reference sequence). This CDR3 contains 16 residues.

This clone came up a few times. V is TRBV2 and J is TRBJ1-2; a possible D gene is TRBD1 (5 bases). V was trimmed by 2 bases and J by 3 bases, leaving 16 bases between them. The CDR3 contains 16 residues. CDR1 is SNHLY, CDR2 FYNNEI, per germline. The CDR3: CASSERGREGDYGYTF. In DNA form, the CDR3 reads TGTGCCAGCAGTGAACGGGGGAGGGAGGGCGACTATGGCTACACCTTC.

The genes are TRBV4-1 and TRBJ2-7; 8 bases map to TRBD2. The CDR3 sequence is 14 residues long. Germline V lookup: CDR1 MGHRA, CDR2 YSYEKL. V lost 4 bases to trimming and J lost 3 bases; unmatched junction nucleotides: 5. The DNA of the CDR3 is TGCGCCAGCAGCCGCGGCCGGGGGGGCTACGAGCAGTACTTC. It translates to CASSRGRGGYEQYF.

The chain couples TRBV9 to TRBJ2-1; 7 positions match TRBD2. This CDR3 is built from 16 residues. V lost 2 bases to trimming and J lost 6 bases; unmatched junction nucleotides: 11. Germline CDR1 reads SGDLS; CDR2 reads YYNGEE. The CDR3 loop is CASSVQRGVPLNEQFF. The CDR3 DNA is TGTGCCAGCAGCGTGCAACGGGGGGTCCCCCTCAATGAGCAGTTCTTC.

This chain connects TRBV6-6 to TRBJ2-2; D gene ambiguous. Germline CDR1 and CDR2: MNHNY and SVGAGI (reference sequence). The CDR3 contains 13 residues. The V gene lost 5 bases and the J gene lost 5 bases, with 9 bases spanning the gap. This chain's CDR3 is CASSTLETGELFF. The CDR3 DNA reads as TGTGCCAGCAGTACGCTAGAAACCGGGGAGCTGTTTTTT.

This sequence joins TRBV4-2 and TRBJ1-3; D gene unclear. Trimming cost V 3 bases and J 2 bases, with 20 bases left between them. CDR1 and CDR2 (germline): LGHNA, YNFKEQ. CDR3 size: 18 residues. Written as DNA, the CDR3 is TGTGCCAGCAGCCAGGAACCAAGAGGGAGCTTAGCTGGAAACACCATATATTTT. Translation: CASSQEPRGSLAGNTIYF.

The J gene is TRBJ2-2, the V gene TRBV21-1; the table's TRBD2 call for D was not verified on the DNA. TRBV21-1 is a pseudogene segment. CDR3 size: 15 residues. The CDR3, as DNA: TGTGCCAGCAGCAGTTTACATCCTAGCTGGGGGGAGCTGTTTTTT. Its translation: CASSSLHPSWGELFF.

This clone was found once. CDR3 in DNA: TGTGCCAGCAGTGACTCGAAACTTTATAATTCACCCCTCCACTTT. Its translation is CASSDSKLYNSPLHF. The V call is TRBV6-4, the J call TRBJ1-6; unclear D gene. V was trimmed by 0 bases and J by 4 bases, leaving 7 bases between them. The germline CDR1 and CDR2 sequences are MRHNA and SNTAGT. The CDR3 has 15 amino acids.

The rearrangement links TRBV2 to TRBJ2-2; 8 bases align to TRBD1. Germline values: CDR1 SNHLY, CDR2 FYNNEI. With V trimmed by 8 bases and J by 3 bases, 5 bases remained unmatched. This CDR3 is 14 amino acids long. CDR3 residues: CASRQGAYTGELFF. The CDR3 coding sequence is TGTGCCAGCCGGCAGGGGGCCTACACCGGGGAGCTGTTTTTT.

The V and J genes are TRBV11-2 and TRBJ1-5, with D unclear. Germline loops: CDR1 SGHAT, CDR2 FQNNGV. V was pared by 0 bases and J by 3 bases, with 6 bases between. CDR3 length: 14 residues. The CDR3 coding sequence is TGTGCCAGCAGCTTAGATGGCCTCAATCAGCCCCAGCATTTT. The encoded protein is CASSLDGLNQPQHF.

This clone was seen only once. CDR3 nucleotides: TGTGCCAGCAGCGACCTTGGACAGGGAGAAGAGACCCAGTACTTC. Protein sequence: CASSDLGQGEETQYF. The V and J genes are TRBV27 and TRBJ2-5, with 8 bases that match TRBD1. Trimming cost V 6 bases and J 3 bases; bases outside gene matches: 9. Germline CDR1 is MNHEY and CDR2 is SMNVEV (reference sequence). This CDR3 has 15 residues.

V usage is TRBV9 and J usage is TRBJ2-1; D gene unclear. The CDR3 runs to 13 residues. V lost 0 bases and J lost 7, with 8 bases in between. CDR1 is SGDLS, CDR2 YYNGEE, per germline. The CDR3 nucleotides are TGTGCCAGCAGCGTAGCTTCGTTGAATGAGCAGTTCTTC. It encodes CASSVASLNEQFF. Looking up the rest from reference TRBV9 and TRBJ2-1 gives the full variable domain: DSGVTQTPKHLITATGQRVTLRCSPRSGDLSVYWYQQSLDQGLQFLIQYYNGEERAKGNILERFSAQQFPDLHSELNLSSLELGDSALYFCASSVASLNEQFFGPGTRLTVL.

The J gene is TRBJ2-1, the V gene TRBV27; 9 bases are shared with TRBD2. Germline V gives CDR1 MNHEY, CDR2 SMNVEV (reference sequence). V was pared by 8 bases and J by 3 bases, with 11 bases of the junction left unmatched. CDR3 size: 16 residues. CDR3 region: CASPSGASRDYNEQFF. The CDR3 DNA sequence: TGTGCCAGCCCTAGCGGGGCTTCTCGAGACTACAATGAGCAGTTCTTC.

V and J are TRBV7-2 and TRBJ2-5, with 9 bases that match TRBD2. The V and J ends lost 3 bases and 5 bases, in that order; junction bases with no gene match: 7. CDR1 is SGHTA and CDR2 is FQGNSA in the germline V gene. The CDR3 is 15 amino acids. CDR3 nucleotide sequence: TGTGCCAGCAGCTTTAGCGGGGGTGCCGGGGAGACCCAGTACTTC. Its translation: CASSFSGGAGETQYF.

The V call is TRBV2, the J call TRBJ1-2, with D maybe TRBD1 (5 bases). V lost 5 bases, J lost 0 bases, and 10 bases lay in between. Per germline, CDR1 SNHLY and CDR2 FYNNEI. This CDR3 comprises 14 residues. The CDR3, as DNA: TGTGCCAGCAGTCAGGGATCGACTAACTATGGCTACACCTTC. Protein sequence: CASSQGSTNYGYTF.

V usage is TRBV5-8 and J usage is TRBJ1-1; 10 nucleotides align to TRBD1. CDR1 and CDR2 from the germline V gene are SGHTS and YDEGEE. After removal of 4 bases from V and 1 base from J, the junction contained 4 bases not matched to a gene. This CDR3 has 15 amino acids. The CDR3 is CASSRGTGANTEAFF. The CDR3 bases are TGTGCCAGCAGCCGTGGGACAGGGGCGAACACTGAAGCTTTCTTT.

The chain carries TRBV6-1 and TRBJ2-7; 10 bases match TRBD1. Trimming removed 10 bases from V and 5 bases from J; junction bases left unmatched: 8. The CDR3 runs to 13 residues. Per germline, CDR1 MNHNS and CDR2 SASEGT. The CDR3: CATAGTGAHEQYF. CDR3 nucleotides: TGTGCCACCGCGGGGACAGGGGCCCACGAGCAGTACTTC.

The chain has TRBV6-6 and TRBJ1-1, with D perhaps matching TRBD1 (5 bases). Looked up from germline, CDR1 is MNHNY and CDR2 is SVGAGI (reference sequence). With 4 bases removed from V and 0 bases from J, the gap between germline ends came to 15 bases. The CDR3 is 16 residues long. CDR3 sequence reads: CASSSVGLNMNTEAFF. CDR3 nucleotide sequence: TGTGCCAGCAGTTCAGTGGGACTGAACATGAACACTGAAGCTTTCTTT.

The chain links TRBV5-1 to TRBJ2-1; D may be TRBD1 (5 bases). Per germline, CDR1 SGHRS and CDR2 YFSETQ. The CDR3 runs 15 residues. Trimming left V 5 bases short and J 0 bases short, with 12 bases between. CDR3 protein: CASRTGRGSYNEQFF. The CDR3, as DNA: TGCGCCAGCAGGACTGGTAGGGGCTCCTACAATGAGCAGTTCTTC.

The V call is TRBV2, the J call TRBJ1-1; D is perhaps TRBD1 (6 bases). The CDR3 runs to 15 residues. Germline V gene data show CDR1 as SNHLY and CDR2 as FYNNEI. V lost 6 bases to trimming and J lost 1 base, with 15 bases between them. The CDR3 loop is CASSVFLQGNTEAFF. The CDR3 bases are TGTGCCAGCAGCGTCTTTCTACAGGGGAACACTGAAGCTTTCTTT.

The J gene is TRBJ2-7, the V gene TRBV2; tentative D call: TRBD2 (5 bases). Germline CDR1 and CDR2: SNHLY and FYNNEI. The CDR3 is 12 residues long. Trimming pared 3 bases from V and 6 bases from J, leaving 9 bases between. CDR3: CASSERRSEQYF. CDR3 coding DNA: TGTGCCAGCAGTGAGAGGAGGTCCGAGCAGTACTTC. The full variable domain, with the rest looked up from reference TRBV2 and TRBJ2-7, is EPEVTQTPSHQVTQMGQEVILRCVPISNHLYFYWYRQILGQKVEFLVSFYNNEISEKSEIFDDQFSVERPDGSNFTLKIRSTKLEDSAMYFCASSERRSEQYFGPGTRLTVT.

This clone has only a few counts. This chain uses TRBV2 with TRBJ1-1; 7 positions match TRBD1. With V trimmed by 6 bases and J by 4 bases, 8 bases remained unmatched. In germline, CDR1 is SNHLY, CDR2 FYNNEI. The CDR3 has 14 amino acids. This chain's CDR3 is CASRQTGAGTEAFF. CDR3 DNA: TGTGCCAGCAGGCAAACAGGGGCGGGCACTGAAGCTTTCTTT.

The rearrangement uses TRBV2 and TRBJ2-7; no reliable D call. Germline CDR1 reads SNHLY; CDR2 reads FYNNEI. The length of the CDR3 is 13 residues. V lost 0 bases and J 4 bases, leaving 7 bases between the germline ends. CDR3 DNA: TGTGCCAGCAGTGAAGCAGTCGCGTACGAGCAGTACTTC. This encodes CASSEAVAYEQYF.

The chain recombines TRBV5-4 with TRBJ2-1; D gene unclear. Germline V gives CDR1 SGHNT, CDR2 YYREEE (reference sequence). This CDR3 region has 11 residues. V lost 5 bases, J lost 7 bases, and 7 bases lay in between. In DNA form, the CDR3 reads TGTGCCAGCAGTGATCGGAATGAGCAGTTCTTC. Translating it yields CASSDRNEQFF.

The chain has TRBV27 and TRBJ2-1; 11 nucleotides agree with TRBD2. V shed 5 bases, J shed 8 bases, and the junction held 11 bases outside the gene matches. Germline V gives CDR1 MNHEY, CDR2 SMNVEV (reference sequence). The CDR3 runs 16 residues. Written as DNA, the CDR3 is TGTGCCAGCAGTGTCCTGACTAGCGGGGCGACCGATGAGCAGTTCTTC. It encodes CASSVLTSGATDEQFF.

CDR3 nucleotide sequence: TGTGCCAGCAGTTTAACAGAAAGCCTCTCCTACAATGAGCAGTTCTTC. Its protein is CASSLTESLSYNEQFF. This chain joins TRBV27 and TRBJ2-1; the D is unclear. Between the trimmed V and J ends, which lost 2 bases and 0 bases, there was a span of 11 bases. This CDR3 contains 16 residues. Germline V gene lookup returns CDR1 MNHEY and CDR2 SMNVEV (reference sequence).

The chain has TRBV9 and TRBJ2-7; 7 nucleotides align to TRBD2. J lost 5 bases, V lost 4 bases, and 6 bases had no gene match. The CDR3 runs 13 residues. CDR1 and CDR2 (germline): SGDLS, YYNGEE. CDR3 protein: CASSLGLMDEQYF. The CDR3 coding sequence is TGTGCCAGCAGCTTGGGACTAATGGACGAGCAGTACTTC.